These T cell receptor beta chains were read from a single sample in a study of blood T cell repertoires in COVID-19. Sequencing used immunoSEQ multiplex PCR; TCRdb keeps in-frame clones, though not all of them. This table holds about 270,000 clones, about four fifths found once. Sequenced: peripheral blood. The source of these receptors is a woman between 18 and 30 years old with acute or convalescent COVID-19. Each CDR3 is given with its conserved first and last residue. The D gene is left open where the match is weak. Clone size is not always given. Where it is, it says once, few, many or a class for expanded clones.

j_gene | len | abundance | v_gene | d_gene | CDR3nt | CDR3aa
TRBJ2-1 | 15 | NA | TRBV5-6 | TRBD2 | TGTGCCAGCAGCTTGGCTCTAGCGGGAGGTGGTGAGCAGTTCTTC | CASSLALAGGGEQFF
TRBJ1-3 | 12 | NA | TRBV7-9 | NA | TGTGCCAGCGGGACATCTGGAAACACCATATATTTT | CASGTSGNTIYF
TRBJ2-7 | 15 | NA | TRBV7-9 | TRBD1 | TGTGCCAGCAGCTTAGAAGGGACAGGAGCATACGAGCAGTACTTC | CASSLEGTGAYEQYF
TRBJ1-2 | 15 | NA | TRBV2 | TRBD1 | TGTGCCAGCACCTTAAGGACAGGGGCTTCTTATGGCTACACCTTC | CASTLRTGASYGYTF
TRBJ1-6 | 18 | once | TRBV6-1 | NA | TGTGCCAGCAGTGAGGGGAGTACAGGGATCCTCTCGAATTCACCCCTCCACTTT | CASSEGSTGILSNSPLHF
TRBJ2-1 | 15 | NA | TRBV2 | TRBD2 | TGTGCCAGCAGACGAACTAGCGGGAGCTACAATGAGCAGTTCTTC | CASRRTSGSYNEQFF
TRBJ2-7 | 12 | NA | TRBV2 | NA | TGTGCCAGGCGGGGCAGGACCTACGAGCAGTACTTC | CARRGRTYEQYF
TRBJ2-3 | 15 | NA | TRBV6-5 | NA | TGTGCCAGCAGCCGAGGGGGTCACCAGGCAGATACGCAGTATTTT | CASSRGGHQADTQYF
TRBJ2-2 | 17 | NA | TRBV30 | TRBD2 | TGTGCCTGGAGCCGTCTAGCGGGAGGGCCGGGGACCGGGGAGCTGTTTTTT | CAWSRLAGGPGTGELFF
TRBJ2-7 | 15 | NA | TRBV7-9 | NA | TGTGCCAGCAGCTTAGCGCGCGGGTCGGGCGACGAGCAGTACTTC | CASSLARGSGDEQYF
TRBJ2-1 | 15 | NA | TRBV5-1 | NA | TGCGCCAGCAGTCTTGCGGATAGCTCCTACAATGAGCAGTTCTTC | CASSLADSSYNEQFF
TRBJ2-7 | 15 | NA | TRBV4-2 | NA | TGTGCCAGCAGCCAACTTAGGACAGCCTCCTACGAGCAGTACTTC | CASSQLRTASYEQYF
TRBJ1-3 | 14 | NA | TRBV7-9 | NA | TGTGCCAGCAGCCTGACAGACTCTGGAAACACCATATATTTT | CASSLTDSGNTIYF
TRBJ2-5 | 13 | once | TRBV27 | TRBD2 | TGTGCCAGCAAAGCGGGAGGGTTGGGGACCCAGTACTTC | CASKAGGLGTQYF
TRBJ2-7 | 12 | NA | TRBV10-3 | NA | TGTGCCACCTCAGACAGCTCCTACGAGCAGTACTTC | CATSDSSYEQYF
TRBJ2-7 | 17 | NA | TRBV28 | TRBD1 | TGTGCCAGCAGCGCCGACGCGACAGGGCGAATTAGTAGCGAGCAGTACTTC | CASSADATGRISSEQYF